A selection of T cell receptor beta chains follows, all from one sample in a study of T cells in narcolepsy. The table came from immunoSEQ multiplex PCR; TCRdb's copy has only in-frame clones and leaves some out. The top ten hold 1.3% of the sample, which has roughly 25,000 clones, 75% to 90% seen once. The sequenced material came from CD45RA- memory CD4+ T cells from PBMCs. These TCRs come from a human donor with narcolepsy. Both conserved end residues are part of each CDR3. The order of the fields is D gene, V gene, J gene, clone size, CDR3 DNA, CDR3 protein. A D gene is named only where the DNA matches it firmly. Expanded clones are given a class, and other clones once, few, many or no size at all.

.,TRBV11-2,TRBJ2-5,.,TGTGCCAGCAGCTTGAACAGCCAAGAGACCCAGTACTTC,CASSLNSQETQYF
TRBD2,TRBV14,TRBJ2-1,.,TGTGCCAGCAGCCACCAAAAAGCGGGAGGGCCCCCCAATGAGCAGTTCTTC,CASSHQKAGGPPNEQFF
TRBD2,TRBV2,TRBJ2-1,.,TGTGCCAGCAGCTTAGGACTAGCGGGTCCTAATGAGCAGTTCTTC,CASSLGLAGPNEQFF
.,TRBV5-6,TRBJ2-4,.,TGTGCCAGCAGCACTTCCGGAGGGGAGCGGAACATTCAGTACTTC,CASSTSGGERNIQYF
.,TRBV6-5,TRBJ1-6,once,TGTGCCAGCAGTAATGCCCTACAGGGCTCACCCCTCCACTTT,CASSNALQGSPLHF
.,TRBV7-6,TRBJ2-7,.,TGTGCCAGCAGCTTAGATTTTAGCGGCAGCTCCTACGAGCAGTACTTC,CASSLDFSGSSYEQYF
.,TRBV7-9,TRBJ2-7,.,TGTGCCAGCAGCCTACAGGGATACGAGCAGTACTTC,CASSLQGYEQYF
TRBD2,TRBV27,TRBJ2-1,.,TGTGCCAGCAGTTTAGAGGGACTAGACTACAATGAGCAGTTCTTC,CASSLEGLDYNEQFF
.,TRBV5-3,TRBJ2-7,once,TGTGCCAGAAGGGGAAGGGGTTACGAGCAGTACTTC,CARRGRGYEQYF
.,TRBV2,TRBJ2-7,.,TGTGCCAGCAGCCAAGGAGGCAGATTCTACGAGCAGTACTTC,CASSQGGRFYEQYF
.,TRBV10-3,TRBJ1-2,.,TGTGCCATACGGATGACAGCCCTTACTAACTATGGCTACACCTTC,CAIRMTALTNYGYTF
TRBD1,TRBV29-1,TRBJ1-3,.,TGCAGCGTCGGGACAGGGTATAACACCATATATTTT,CSVGTGYNTIYF
TRBD2,TRBV15,TRBJ2-1,.,TGTGCCACCAGCACCACCGGGACTAGCCACAATGAGCAGTTCTTC,CATSTTGTSHNEQFF
.,TRBV5-1,TRBJ2-1,.,TGCGCCAGCAGCCTCTCCTACAATGAGCAGTTCTTC,CASSLSYNEQFF
.,TRBV7-2,TRBJ1-1,.,TGTGCCAGCAGCTTAGACCGGGGGTGGACTGAAGCTTTCTTT,CASSLDRGWTEAFF
.,TRBV5-1,TRBJ2-3,.,TGCGCCAGCAGCTTGGCAGGGGACCCAGCCACAGATACGCAGTATTTT,CASSLAGDPATDTQYF
.,TRBV5-6,TRBJ2-1,.,TGTGCCAGCACCACGACAGGTATCAATGAGCAGTTCTTC,CASTTTGINEQFF
TRBD1,TRBV28,TRBJ1-2,.,TGTGCCATCCAGCCAGGGGGACCCAACTATGGCTACACCTTC,CAIQPGGPNYGYTF
.,TRBV2,TRBJ2-5,.,TGTGCCAGCAGTGAAAGCTTCCACCACCAGTACTTC,CASSESFHHQYF
.,TRBV6-6,TRBJ1-5,few,TGTGCCAGCCAGAGGGAGTGGAACAATCAGCCCCAGCATTTT,CASQREWNNQPQHF
.,TRBV28,TRBJ1-5,.,TGTGCCAGCAGTCCGACGAGGGTACTGAGCAATCAGCCCCAGCATTTT,CASSPTRVLSNQPQHF
.,TRBV5-6,TRBJ2-7,few,TGTGCCAGCAGCTTGCCACAGGACTACGAGCAGTACTTC,CASSLPQDYEQYF
.,TRBV7-2,TRBJ1-4,.,TGTGCCAGCAGCCTCGGGGGTCCTAATGAAAAACTGTTTTTT,CASSLGGPNEKLFF
TRBD1,TRBV18,TRBJ2-7,.,TGTGCCAGCTCACCGTCGAGGACAGGGTTGTACGAGCAGTACTTC,CASSPSRTGLYEQYF
TRBD2,TRBV5-1,TRBJ2-3,.,TGCGCCAGCAGTACTAGACTAGCTAAAGATACGCAGTATTTT,CASSTRLAKDTQYF
.,TRBV29-1,TRBJ2-1,.,TGCAGCGGATCAGTTTACACATCTCAGCAGTTCTTC,CSGSVYTSQQFF
.,TRBV5-1,TRBJ1-2,.,TGCGCCAGCAGCCCGGGACAATCCCAGTTGGGTGGCTACACCTTC,CASSPGQSQLGGYTF
.,TRBV18,TRBJ2-1,.,TGTGCCAGCTCACCCGAACAGGCGGACAATGAGCAGTTCTTC,CASSPEQADNEQFF
TRBD1,TRBV19,TRBJ1-1,.,TGTGCCAGTAGTATTGGGACAGGGGCGGGAAACGGTGAAGCTTTCTTT,CASSIGTGAGNGEAFF
.,TRBV30,TRBJ2-2,.,TGTGCCTGGAGGCTACAGGGCACCGGGGAGCTGTTTTTT,CAWRLQGTGELFF
.,TRBV5-1,TRBJ2-5,.,TGCGCCAGCAGCTTGGTTGTGACAGCACAAGAGACCCAGTACTTC,CASSLVVTAQETQYF
.,TRBV9,TRBJ2-6,.,TGTGCCAGCAGCGTAGGGACAAACTCTGGGGCCAACGTCCTGACTTTC,CASSVGTNSGANVLTF
.,TRBV18,TRBJ2-7,.,TGTGCCAGCTCACCAAGACAGAACTACGAGCAGTACTTC,CASSPRQNYEQYF
.,TRBV18,TRBJ1-1,.,TGTGCCAGCTCACCACAATATAATATACAGGGTTTTGGAGCTTTCTTT,CASSPQYNIQGFGAFF
TRBD2,TRBV19,TRBJ2-5,.,TGTGCCAGTACCCGGGGGAGGGAATTACAAGAGACCCAGTACTTC,CASTRGRELQETQYF
.,TRBV6-1,TRBJ1-5,.,TGTGCCAGCGGGGACATATCCAATCAGCCCCAGCATTTT,CASGDISNQPQHF
.,TRBV9,TRBJ2-3,.,TGTGCCAGCAGCGTAGGGTCCTATAGCACAGATACGCAGTATTTT,CASSVGSYSTDTQYF
TRBD1,TRBV5-1,TRBJ2-3,.,TGCGCCAGCAGCTTGTACGGGGACAGGGTAGTTACAGATACGCGGTATTTT,CASSLYGDRVVTDTRYF
TRBD1,TRBV4-2,TRBJ2-1,.,TGTGCCAGCAGCCTGGACAGGGACAATGAGCAGTTCTTC,CASSLDRDNEQFF
.,TRBV19,TRBJ1-1,few,TGTGCCAGTCACCCTGGGGCACAGGGACGGAAAGCTTTCTTT,CASHPGAQGRKAFF
.,TRBV5-4,TRBJ1-1,once,TGTGCCAGCAGCCCTCGACAGCGCGGGGGAAACACTGAAGCTTTCTTT,CASSPRQRGGNTEAFF
TRBD2,TRBV2,TRBJ2-3,few,TGTGCCAGCAGTCTTAGACTAGCGGGAACCGCAGATACGCAGTATTTT,CASSLRLAGTADTQYF
.,TRBV27,TRBJ2-1,.,TGTGCCAGCAGTTTATGGAGGACCGACAATGAGCAGTTCTTC,CASSLWRTDNEQFF
.,TRBV9,TRBJ2-7,.,TGTGCCAGCAGCGTAGGAGCAGGGTTGCAATACGAGCAGTACTTC,CASSVGAGLQYEQYF
TRBD2,TRBV7-3,TRBJ2-7,.,TGTGCCAGCAGCACCGGACTAGCGGGGTCCTACGAGCAGTACTTC,CASSTGLAGSYEQYF
TRBD2,TRBV5-5,TRBJ2-5,.,TGTGCCAGCAGCCCGGGACTAGCGGGAGAGACCCAGTACTTC,CASSPGLAGETQYF
TRBD1,TRBV4-2,TRBJ2-5,.,TGTGCCAGCAGCCAACCCGGGACAGAAATCTCCCAAGAGACCCAGTACTTC,CASSQPGTEISQETQYF
TRBD1,TRBV15,TRBJ1-1,.,TGTGCCACCGACAGGGGACCGAACACTGAAGCTTTCTTT,CATDRGPNTEAFF
.,TRBV28,TRBJ1-1,.,TGTGCCAGCAGTTTAGGGGGCCAGCTGGGGAACACTGAAGCTTTCTTT,CASSLGGQLGNTEAFF
TRBD2,TRBV5-1,TRBJ2-5,.,TGCGCCAGCAGCTTGGAGGTAGCGGGGCGAAAAGAGACCCAGTACTTC,CASSLEVAGRKETQYF
TRBD1,TRBV7-8,TRBJ1-5,.,TGTGCCAGCAGCCGAGGGACAGGAGGCAATCAGCCCCAGCATTTT,CASSRGTGGNQPQHF
.,TRBV6-1,TRBJ1-1,.,TGTGCCAGCAGTTCGGCGGGGGGCACTGAAGCTTTCTTT,CASSSAGGTEAFF
.,TRBV6-5,TRBJ1-2,.,TGTGCCAGCAGTTACTCAAGGGACTCGATGGAGGGTACCTTC,CASSYSRDSMEGTF
TRBD1,TRBV28,TRBJ1-2,.,TGTGCCAGCAGACGATCCGGAGGGGGCGCAAGTGGCTACACCTTC,CASRRSGGGASGYTF
.,TRBV5-1,TRBJ2-5,.,TGCGCCAGCAGCTTGGTGGTGGGCTTCCAAGAGACCCAGTACTTC,CASSLVVGFQETQYF
TRBD1,TRBV28,TRBJ1-5,.,TGTGCCAGCAGTGACGGGACAGGGACAGGACAGCCCCAGCATTTT,CASSDGTGTGQPQHF
.,TRBV5-1,TRBJ2-1,.,TGCGCCAGCAGCCCCTCCGGAAGGAGCACCTACAATGAGCAGTTCTTC,CASSPSGRSTYNEQFF
.,TRBV6-5,TRBJ2-7,.,TGTGCCACCAAGCGGCTCCCCTACGAGCAGTACTTC,CATKRLPYEQYF
TRBD2,TRBV4-2,TRBJ2-7,.,TGTGCCAGCAGCCAAGAAGCGACTAGCGGAAATTCCTACGAGCAGTACTTC,CASSQEATSGNSYEQYF